This T cell receptor (beta chain) was recorded in a study of graft-versus-host responses after intestinal transplantation. Study background: Each recipient received anti-thymocyte globulin induction, then tacrolimus and steroids for 3 to 4 years.

As for this clone: What it binds is not known.

V gave up 5 bases and J gave up 5 bases; unmatched junction bases: 5. The CDR3 has 15 amino acids. Germline assignment: CDR1 MNHEY and CDR2 SVGAGI. Sequencing was performed with immunoSEQ multiplex PCR; in TCRdb, only in-frame clones are kept and a portion is missing. The table includes 60,000 to 90,000 clones, 90% detected once. Regarding the study as a whole: Some patients had graft-donor T cell macrochimerism. In their allografts, the ratios of graft-versus-host to host-versus-graft T cell clones were high. GvH clonotypes were identified within recipient marrow, with a subset emerging first in ileum or blood.

Source: unstimulated CD8+ T cells sorted from spleen or lymph node cells, taken before intestinal transplant. J is TRBJ2-3 and V is TRBV6-5; 12 bases agree with TRBD2. The TCR was taken from a human donor who received an intestinal transplant. DNA of the CDR3: TGTGCCAGCAGTGCACTAGCGGGGGGAGGAGATACGCAGTATTTT. Its protein is CASSALAGGGDTQYF.